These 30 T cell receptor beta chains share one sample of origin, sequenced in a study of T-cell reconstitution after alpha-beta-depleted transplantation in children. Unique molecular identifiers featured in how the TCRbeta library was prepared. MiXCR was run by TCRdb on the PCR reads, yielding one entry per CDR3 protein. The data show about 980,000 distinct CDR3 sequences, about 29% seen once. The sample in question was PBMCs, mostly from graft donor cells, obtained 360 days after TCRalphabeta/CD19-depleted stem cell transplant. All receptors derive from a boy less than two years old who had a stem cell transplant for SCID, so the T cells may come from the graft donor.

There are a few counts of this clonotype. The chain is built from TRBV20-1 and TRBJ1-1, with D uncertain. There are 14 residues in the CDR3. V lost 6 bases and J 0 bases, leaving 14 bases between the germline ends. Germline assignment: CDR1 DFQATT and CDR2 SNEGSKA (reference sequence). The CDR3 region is CSAGSWELNTEAFF. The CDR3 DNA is TGCAGTGCCGGGTCGTGGGAATTGAACACTGAAGCTTTCTTT.

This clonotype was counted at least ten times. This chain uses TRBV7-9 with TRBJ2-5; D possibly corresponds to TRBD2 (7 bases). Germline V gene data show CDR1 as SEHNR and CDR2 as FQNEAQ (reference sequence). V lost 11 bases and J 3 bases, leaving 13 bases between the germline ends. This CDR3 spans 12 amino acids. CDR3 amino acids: CASRGGEETQYF. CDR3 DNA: TGTGCCTCTAGGGGGGGTGAAGAGACCCAGTACTTC.

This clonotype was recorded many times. As DNA, the CDR3 is TGTGCCAGCTTAAAAGAAGCAGATACGCAGTATTTT. It translates to CASLKEADTQYF. The V and J genes are TRBV12-3 or TRBV12-4 and TRBJ2-3; no definite D call. The CDR3 contains 12 residues. With 8 bases removed from V and 4 bases from J, the gap between germline ends came to 10 bases.

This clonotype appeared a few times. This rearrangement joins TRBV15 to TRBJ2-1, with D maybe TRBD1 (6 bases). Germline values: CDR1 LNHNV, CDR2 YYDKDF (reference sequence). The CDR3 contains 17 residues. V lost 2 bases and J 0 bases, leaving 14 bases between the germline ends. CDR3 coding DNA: TGTGCCACCAGCAGATTTGGGACAACCATCTCCTACAATGAGCAGTTCTTC. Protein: CATSRFGTTISYNEQFF.

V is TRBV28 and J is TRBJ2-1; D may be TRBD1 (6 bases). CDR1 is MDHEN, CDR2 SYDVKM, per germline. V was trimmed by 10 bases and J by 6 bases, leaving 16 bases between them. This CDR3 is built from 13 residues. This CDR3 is CATATGWINEQFF. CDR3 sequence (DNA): TGTGCCACTGCGACAGGCTGGATCAATGAGCAGTTCTTC.

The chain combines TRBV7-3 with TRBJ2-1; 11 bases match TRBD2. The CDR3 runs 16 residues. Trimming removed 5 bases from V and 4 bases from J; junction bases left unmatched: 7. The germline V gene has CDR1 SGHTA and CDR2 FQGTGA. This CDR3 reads CASSRAGTSGYNEQFF. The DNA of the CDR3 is TGTGCCAGCAGCCGTGCCGGGACTAGCGGTTACAATGAGCAGTTCTTC.

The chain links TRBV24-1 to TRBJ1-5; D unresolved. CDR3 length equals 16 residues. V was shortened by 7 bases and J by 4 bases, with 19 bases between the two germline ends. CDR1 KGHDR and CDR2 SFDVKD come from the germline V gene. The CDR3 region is CATSGTRARSNQPQHF. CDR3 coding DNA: TGTGCCACCAGCGGTACTCGTGCTCGGAGTAATCAGCCCCAGCATTTT.

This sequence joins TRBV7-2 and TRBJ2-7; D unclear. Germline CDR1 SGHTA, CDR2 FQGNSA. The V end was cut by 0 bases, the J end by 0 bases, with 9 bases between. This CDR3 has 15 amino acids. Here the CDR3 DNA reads TGTGCCAGCAGCTTAGCATCCCCGAGCTCCTACGAGCAGTACTTC. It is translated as CASSLASPSSYEQYF.

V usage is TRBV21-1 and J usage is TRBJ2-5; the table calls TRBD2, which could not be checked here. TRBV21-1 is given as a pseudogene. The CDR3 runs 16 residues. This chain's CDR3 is CASSTTSGGAWETQYF. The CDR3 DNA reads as TGTGCCAGCAGCACGACTAGCGGGGGGGCCTGGGAGACCCAGTACTTC.

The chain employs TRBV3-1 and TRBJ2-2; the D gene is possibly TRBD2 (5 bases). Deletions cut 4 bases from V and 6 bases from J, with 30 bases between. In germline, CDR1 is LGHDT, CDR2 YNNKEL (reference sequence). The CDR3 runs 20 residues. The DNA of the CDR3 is TGTGCCAGCAGCCGAAGGAGGAATCATGTAGGAGCCACGGAATCCGGGGAGCTGTTTTTT. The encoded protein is CASSRRRNHVGATESGELFF.

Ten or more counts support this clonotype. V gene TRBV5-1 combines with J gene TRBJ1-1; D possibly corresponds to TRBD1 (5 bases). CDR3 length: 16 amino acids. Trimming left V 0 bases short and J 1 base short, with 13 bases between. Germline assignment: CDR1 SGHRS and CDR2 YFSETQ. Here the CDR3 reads CASSLVGAVGNTEAFF. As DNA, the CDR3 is TGCGCCAGCAGCTTGGTAGGGGCCGTAGGGAACACTGAAGCTTTCTTT. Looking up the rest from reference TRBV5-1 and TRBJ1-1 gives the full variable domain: KAGVTQTPRYLIKTRGQQVTLSCSPISGHRSVSWYQQTPGQGLQFLFEYFSETQRNKGNFPGRFSGRQFSNSRSEMNVSTLELGDSALYLCASSLVGAVGNTEAFFGQGTRLTVV.

This chain's CDR3 is CASSPLGQEVGNTEAFF. The CDR3 DNA reads TGTGCCAGCTCACCTCTCGGACAGGAGGTTGGGAACACTGAAGCTTTCTTT. This rearrangement joins TRBV18 to TRBJ1-1; 7 bases map to TRBD1. Germline loops: CDR1 KGHSH, CDR2 LQKENI. V was clipped by 3 bases and J by 1 base; unmatched bases: 11. This CDR3 spans 17 amino acids.

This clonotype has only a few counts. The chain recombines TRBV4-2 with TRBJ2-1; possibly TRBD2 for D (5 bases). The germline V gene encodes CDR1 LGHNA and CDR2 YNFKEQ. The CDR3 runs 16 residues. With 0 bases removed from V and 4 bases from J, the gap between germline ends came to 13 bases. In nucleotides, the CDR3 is TGTGCCAGCAGCCAAGATCTGGCTAGCCTTTACAATGAGCAGTTCTTC. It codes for CASSQDLASLYNEQFF.

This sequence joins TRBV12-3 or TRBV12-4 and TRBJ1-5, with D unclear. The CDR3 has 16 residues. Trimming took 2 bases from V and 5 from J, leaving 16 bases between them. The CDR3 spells CASSLRVVSFYQPQHF. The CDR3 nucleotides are TGTGCCAGCAGTTTACGGGTCGTGTCATTTTATCAGCCCCAGCATTTT.

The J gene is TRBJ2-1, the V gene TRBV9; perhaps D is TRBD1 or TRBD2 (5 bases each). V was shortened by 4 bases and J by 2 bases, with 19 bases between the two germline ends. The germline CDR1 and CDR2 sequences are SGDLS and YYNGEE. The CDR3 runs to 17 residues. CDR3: CASSPPPLEGPYNEQFF. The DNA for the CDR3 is TGTGCCAGCAGCCCCCCTCCCCTCGAGGGGCCCTACAATGAGCAGTTCTTC.

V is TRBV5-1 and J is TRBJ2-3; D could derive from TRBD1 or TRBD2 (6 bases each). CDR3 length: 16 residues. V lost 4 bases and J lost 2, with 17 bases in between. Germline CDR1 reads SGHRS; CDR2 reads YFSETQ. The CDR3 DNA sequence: TGCGCCAGCAGCAAGGGGCGGGACACCTCCACAGATACGCAGTATTTT. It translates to CASSKGRDTSTDTQYF.

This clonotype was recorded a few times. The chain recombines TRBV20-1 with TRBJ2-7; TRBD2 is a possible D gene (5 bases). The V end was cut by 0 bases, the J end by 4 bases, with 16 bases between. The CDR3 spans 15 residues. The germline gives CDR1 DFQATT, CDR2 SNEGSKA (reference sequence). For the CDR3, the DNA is TGCAGTGCTAGAGAACGGGAAGGGAGTTCTTACGAGCAGTACTTC. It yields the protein CSAREREGSSYEQYF.

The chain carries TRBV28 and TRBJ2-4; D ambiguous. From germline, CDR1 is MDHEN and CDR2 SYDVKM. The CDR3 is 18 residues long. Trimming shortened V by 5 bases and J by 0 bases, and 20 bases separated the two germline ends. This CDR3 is CASSPFGLHDLAKNIQYF. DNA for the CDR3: TGTGCCAGCAGTCCTTTCGGTCTACATGATTTAGCCAAAAACATTCAGTACTTC.

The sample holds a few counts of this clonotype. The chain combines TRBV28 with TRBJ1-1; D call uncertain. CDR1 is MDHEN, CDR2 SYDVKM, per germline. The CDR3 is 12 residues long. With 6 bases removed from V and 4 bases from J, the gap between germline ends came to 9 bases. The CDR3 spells CASSAEFTEAFF. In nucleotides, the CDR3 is TGTGCCAGCAGCGCGGAATTCACTGAAGCTTTCTTT. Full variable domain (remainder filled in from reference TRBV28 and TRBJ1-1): DVKVTQSSRYLVKRTGEKVFLECVQDMDHENMFWYRQDPGLGLRLIYFSYDVKMKEKGDIPEGYSVSREKKERFSLILESASTNQTSMYLCASSAEFTEAFFGQGTRLTVV.

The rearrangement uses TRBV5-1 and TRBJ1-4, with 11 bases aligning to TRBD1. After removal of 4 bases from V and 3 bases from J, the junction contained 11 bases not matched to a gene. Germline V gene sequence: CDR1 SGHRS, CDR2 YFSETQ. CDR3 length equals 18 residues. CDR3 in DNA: TGCGCCAGCAGCCCCAGGACAGGGGGCACATGGGCTAATGAAAAACTGTTTTTT. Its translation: CASSPRTGGTWANEKLFF.

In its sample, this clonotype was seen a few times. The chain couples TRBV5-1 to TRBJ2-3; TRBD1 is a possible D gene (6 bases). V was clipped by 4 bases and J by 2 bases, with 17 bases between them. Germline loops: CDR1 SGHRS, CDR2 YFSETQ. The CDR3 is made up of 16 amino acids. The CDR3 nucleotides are TGCGCCAGCAGCACACGGACGGGGACAATCACAGATACGCAGTATTTT. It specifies CASSTRTGTITDTQYF.

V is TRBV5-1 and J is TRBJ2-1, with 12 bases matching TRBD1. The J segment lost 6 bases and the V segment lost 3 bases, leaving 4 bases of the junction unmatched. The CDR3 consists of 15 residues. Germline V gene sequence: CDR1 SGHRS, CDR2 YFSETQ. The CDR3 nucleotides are TGCGCCAGCAGCTCCGGGACAGGGGGCCTCAATGAGCAGTTCTTC. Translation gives CASSSGTGGLNEQFF.

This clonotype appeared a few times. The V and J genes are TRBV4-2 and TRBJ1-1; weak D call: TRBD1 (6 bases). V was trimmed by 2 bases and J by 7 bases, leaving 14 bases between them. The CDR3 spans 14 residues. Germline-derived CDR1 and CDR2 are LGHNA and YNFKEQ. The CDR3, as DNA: TGTGCCAGCAGCCAAACCGGGACACCAATTGAAGCTTTCTTT. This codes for CASSQTGTPIEAFF.

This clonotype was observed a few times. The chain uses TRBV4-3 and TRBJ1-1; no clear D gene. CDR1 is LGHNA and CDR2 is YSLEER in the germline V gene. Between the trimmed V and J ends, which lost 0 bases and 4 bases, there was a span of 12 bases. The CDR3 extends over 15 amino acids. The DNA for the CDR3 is TGCGCCAGCAGCCAAGATAGAGGGCGAGTCACTGAAGCTTTCTTT. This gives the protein CASSQDRGRVTEAFF.

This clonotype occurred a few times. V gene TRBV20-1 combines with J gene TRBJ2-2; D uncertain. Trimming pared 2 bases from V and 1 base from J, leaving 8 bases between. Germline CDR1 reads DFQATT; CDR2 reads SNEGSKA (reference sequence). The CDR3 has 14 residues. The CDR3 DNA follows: TGCAGTGCTAGATCGGCAGTGAACACCGGGGAGCTGTTTTTT. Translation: CSARSAVNTGELFF.

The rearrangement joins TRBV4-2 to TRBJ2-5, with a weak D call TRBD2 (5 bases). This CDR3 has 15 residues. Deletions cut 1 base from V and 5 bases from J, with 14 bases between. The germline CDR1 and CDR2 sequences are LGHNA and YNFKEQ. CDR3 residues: CASSQGAGPGETQYF. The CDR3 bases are TGTGCCAGCAGCCAAGGGGCAGGACCGGGGGAGACCCAGTACTTC.

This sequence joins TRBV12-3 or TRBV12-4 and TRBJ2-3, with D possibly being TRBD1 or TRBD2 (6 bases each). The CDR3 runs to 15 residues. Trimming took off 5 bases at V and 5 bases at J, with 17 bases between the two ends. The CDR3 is CASSLQGMEGDTQYF. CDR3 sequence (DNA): TGTGCCAGCAGTCTGCAGGGGATGGAGGGAGATACGCAGTATTTT.

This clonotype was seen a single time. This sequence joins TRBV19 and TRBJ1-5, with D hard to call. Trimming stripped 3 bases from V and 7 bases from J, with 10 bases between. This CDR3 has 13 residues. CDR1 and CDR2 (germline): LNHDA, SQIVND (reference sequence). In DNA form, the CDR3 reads TGTGCCAGTAGTATTTGGGCGGGGCAGCCCCAGCATTTT. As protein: CASSIWAGQPQHF.

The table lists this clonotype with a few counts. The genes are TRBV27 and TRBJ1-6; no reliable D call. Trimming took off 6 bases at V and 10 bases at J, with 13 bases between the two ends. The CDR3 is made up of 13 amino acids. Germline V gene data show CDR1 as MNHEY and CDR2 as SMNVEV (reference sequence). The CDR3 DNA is TGTGCCAGCAGACTGGCGGGTGGCTCACCCCTCCACTTT. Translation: CASRLAGGSPLHF.

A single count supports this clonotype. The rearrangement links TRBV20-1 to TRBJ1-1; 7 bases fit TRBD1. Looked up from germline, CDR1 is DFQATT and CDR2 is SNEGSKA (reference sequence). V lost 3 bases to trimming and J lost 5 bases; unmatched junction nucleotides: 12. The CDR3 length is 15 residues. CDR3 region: CSASMTGRGWTEAFF. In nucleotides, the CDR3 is TGCAGTGCTAGTATGACAGGGAGGGGGTGGACTGAAGCTTTCTTT.